This TCR beta chain was captured by sequencing in a study of blood T cell repertoires in COVID-19. Looking at the study overall: COVID-19 samples, acute and convalescent, were from the United States, Italy and Spain. Sample material is recorded as cDNA or gDNA derived from T cells, B-cell-depleted T cells, or PBMCs.

Clones were sequenced by immunoSEQ multiplex PCR, and TCRdb holds only the in-frame ones, with some missing. The sample has 140,000 to 150,000 clones; less than 90% are singletons. Trimming removed 0 bases at V and 1 base at J, with 7 bases between. CDR3 length equals 16 residues. Germline CDR1 reads LGHNA; CDR2 reads YSLEER. The sample was peripheral blood. V usage is TRBV4-3 and J usage is TRBJ2-6; no clear D. The TCR was taken from a human donor in a cohort sampled during active COVID-19. CDR3 bases: TGCGCCAGCAGCCAAGAACAGCTATCTGGGGCCAACGTCCTGACTTTC. The encoded protein is CASSQEQLSGANVLTF.